This T cell receptor beta chain is drawn from a study of cytomegalovirus exposure and HLA in healthy donors. Researchers ran the PCR with 60 Vbeta and 13 Jbeta primers. Sequencing used immunoSEQ multiplex PCR; TCRdb keeps in-frame clones, though not all of them. The sample lists fewer than 120,000 clones, over 65% occurring once. Germline lookup yields CDR1 MDHEN and CDR2 SYDVKM. This CDR3 has 16 residues. V lost 5 bases and J lost 8; bases outside the gene matches: 13. The receptor's source is a man aged 30 to 39 in good health and CMV-seropositive. V usage is TRBV28 and J usage is TRBJ2-1, with 9 bases lining up with TRBD2. The sample comprised PBMCs. CDR3 residues: CASSATFSGGLHEQFF. CDR3 in DNA: TGTGCCAGCAGTGCCACCTTTAGCGGGGGTTTGCATGAGCAGTTCTTC.